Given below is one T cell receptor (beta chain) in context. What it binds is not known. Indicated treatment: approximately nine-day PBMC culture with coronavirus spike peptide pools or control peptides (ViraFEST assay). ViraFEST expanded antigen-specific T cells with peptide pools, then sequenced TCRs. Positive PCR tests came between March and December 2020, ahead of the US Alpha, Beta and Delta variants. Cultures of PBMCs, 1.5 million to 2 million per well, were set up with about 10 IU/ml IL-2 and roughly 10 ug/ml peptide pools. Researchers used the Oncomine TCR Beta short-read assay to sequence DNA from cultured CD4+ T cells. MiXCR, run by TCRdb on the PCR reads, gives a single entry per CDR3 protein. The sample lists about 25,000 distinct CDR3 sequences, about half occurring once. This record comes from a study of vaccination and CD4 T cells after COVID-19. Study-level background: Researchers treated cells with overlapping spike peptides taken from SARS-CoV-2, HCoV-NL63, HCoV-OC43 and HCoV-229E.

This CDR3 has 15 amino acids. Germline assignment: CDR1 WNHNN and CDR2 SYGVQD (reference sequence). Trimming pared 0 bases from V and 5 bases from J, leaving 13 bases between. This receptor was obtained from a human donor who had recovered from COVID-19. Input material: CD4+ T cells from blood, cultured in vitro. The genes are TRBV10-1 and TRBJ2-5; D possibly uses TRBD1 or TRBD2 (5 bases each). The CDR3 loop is CASSESGPGPETQYF. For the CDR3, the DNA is TGCGCCAGCAGTGAGTCAGGGCCGGGGCCTGAGACCCAGTACTTC.